The sequence of this T cell receptor (beta chain) was determined in a study of blood T cell repertoires in COVID-19. As for the study in general: Samples representing acute and convalescent COVID-19 were sourced from the United States, Italy and Spain.

Authors' data handling: Nucleated cell counts were estimated from reference gene primer amplification. Profiling relied on immunoSEQ multiplex PCR, and the TCRdb table lists in-frame clones only, not all of them. That table is the source of V, J and clone size, and D and trimming were worked out from the DNA. The profile shows under 80,000 clones, 80% of them singletons. From germline, CDR1 is MNHEY and CDR2 SMNVEV (reference sequence). The CDR3 spans 15 residues. J was trimmed by 5 bases and V by 4 bases; bases with no gene match: 5. The source is a human donor in a cohort sampled during active COVID-19. The chain employs TRBV27 and TRBJ2-7, with 13 bases matching TRBD2. Sequencing was carried out using peripheral blood. The CDR3 bases are TGTGCCAGCAGTTACAGGACTAGCGGGAGACACGAGCAGTACTTC. Protein sequence: CASSYRTSGRHEQYF.